The TCR beta chain described here comes from a study of T cell responses to AZD1222 COVID-19 vaccine. Study-wide results and caveats: Seropositivity was recorded at baseline in only a handful of AZD1222 recipients.

On this clone: Its antigen is as yet unknown. One end of the junction varies from germline; a read error may be responsible. The identical CDR3 is also encoded by other nucleotide sequences in the sample.

Germline V CDR1 and CDR2: SEHNR, FQNEAQ (reference sequence). This CDR3 is 9 amino acids long. This table comes from immunoSEQ multiplex PCR, and its TCRdb copy is limited to in-frame clones, with some not included. The sample holds about 150,000 clones, 88% seen once. This sequence originates from an adult in good health. Sequenced here: peripheral blood, sampled on day 0 of AZD1222 vaccination. V is TRBV7-9 and J is TRBJ1-3; no clear D. The CDR3 region is CASGNTIYF. In DNA form, the CDR3 reads TGTGCCTCTGGAAACACCATTTATTTT.